The next 30 T cell receptor beta chains were all read from a single sample in a study of blood T cell repertoires in COVID-19 (dated by TCRdb to 2019 to 2021). The library relied on the immunoSEQ multiplex PCR assay. TCRdb took over this immuneACCESS table, retaining in-frame rearrangements with V and J assigned. Such tables are incomplete; in checked studies, under half of the missing clones stem from an unresolved V gene, and the remainder is unexplained. In this sample the table shows about 240,000 clones, approximately 86% of which occur a single time. In total, the top ten clones hold less than 8.5% of the sample. Sequences were obtained from peripheral blood. All receptors come from a woman aged 70 to 79 with active or convalescent COVID-19.

The chain combines TRBV19 with TRBJ1-2; D may be TRBD1 (6 bases). The CDR3 extends over 12 amino acids. Germline-derived CDR1 and CDR2 are LNHDA and SQIVND (reference sequence). The V end was cut by 9 bases, the J end by 4 bases, with 12 bases between. The CDR3 here is CASEQGPYGYTF. In DNA form, the CDR3 reads TGTGCCAGCGAACAGGGCCCCTATGGCTACACCTTC. Filled out from reference TRBV19 and TRBJ1-2, the complete variable domain reads DGGITQSPKYLFRKEGQNVTLSCEQNLNHDAMYWYRQDPGQGLRLIYYSQIVNDFQKGDIAEGYSVSREKKESFPLTVTSAQKNPTAFYLCASEQGPYGYTFGSGTRLTVV.

This clone was seen a single time. J is TRBJ1-2 and V is TRBV24-1, with 9 bases lining up with TRBD1. V lost 3 bases to trimming and J lost 8 bases; unmatched junction nucleotides: 6. The CDR3 has 14 amino acids. Per germline, CDR1 KGHDR and CDR2 SFDVKD. DNA for the CDR3: TGTGCCACCAGTGATCACGGACAGGGGATAGGCTACACCTTC. Translated: CATSDHGQGIGYTF.

The chain has TRBV6-5 and TRBJ1-4, with D uncertain. The CDR3 has 14 amino acids. Trimming took off 2 bases at V and 8 bases at J, with 12 bases between the two ends. The germline V gene has CDR1 MNHEY and CDR2 SVGAGI. Here the CDR3 reads CASSYPGSGEKLFF. The CDR3 DNA follows: TGTGCCAGCAGTTACCCCGGGTCGGGGGAAAAACTGTTTTTT.

This rearrangement joins TRBV19 to TRBJ2-3, with 14 bases fitting TRBD2. The germline gives CDR1 LNHDA, CDR2 SQIVND (reference sequence). CDR3 length equals 16 residues. With V trimmed by 0 bases and J by 10 bases, 6 bases remained unmatched. CDR3 nucleotide sequence: TGTGCCAGTAGTATAGAAGGGACTAGCGGGGGCAGTGCGCAGTATTTT. It translates to CASSIEGTSGGSAQYF.

The genes are TRBV2 and TRBJ1-5, with a possible D match to TRBD1 (5 bases). The CDR3 contains 11 residues. CDR1 is SNHLY, CDR2 FYNNEI, per germline. The germline V and J ends were trimmed by 8 bases and 7 bases, with 9 bases remaining between them. The CDR3 loop is CASGRTQPQHF. CDR3 sequence (DNA): TGTGCCAGCGGGAGGACACAGCCCCAGCATTTT. Supplemented by reference TRBV2 and TRBJ1-5, the full variable domain reads EPEVTQTPSHQVTQMGQEVILRCVPISNHLYFYWYRQILGQKVEFLVSFYNNEISEKSEIFDDQFSVERPDGSNFTLKIRSTKLEDSAMYFCASGRTQPQHFGDGTRLSIL.

The CDR3 nucleotides are TGTGCCAGTAGCTTTGTGGCAGAGGCTAACTATGGCTACACCTTC. This codes for CASSFVAEANYGYTF. The chain uses TRBV19 and TRBJ1-2; D ambiguous. This CDR3 is 15 amino acids long. Deletions cut 6 bases from V and 0 bases from J, with 14 bases between. CDR1 and CDR2 from the germline V gene are LNHDA and SQIVND (reference sequence). Variable domain in full (rest from reference TRBV19 and TRBJ1-2): DGGITQSPKYLFRKEGQNVTLSCEQNLNHDAMYWYRQDPGQGLRLIYYSQIVNDFQKGDIAEGYSVSREKKESFPLTVTSAQKNPTAFYLCASSFVAEANYGYTFGSGTRLTVV.

The rearrangement links TRBV5-1 to TRBJ2-1; 8 nucleotides line up with TRBD2. This CDR3 region has 16 residues. The V gene's germline CDR1 is SGHRS and CDR2 YFSETQ. V shed 3 bases, J shed 8 bases, and the junction held 13 bases outside the gene matches. This chain's CDR3 is CASSSTGGAGFYEQFF. CDR3 sequence (DNA): TGCGCCAGCAGCTCCACCGGGGGGGCTGGGTTTTATGAGCAGTTCTTC.

The chain carries TRBV5-6 and TRBJ2-3, with D perhaps TRBD1 (7 bases). Trimming removed 5 bases from V and 5 bases from J, with 12 bases in between. CDR1 is SGHDT and CDR2 is YYEEEE in the germline V gene. The CDR3 is 13 amino acids. The CDR3 nucleotides are TGTGCCAGCAGAAGACAGGGAGGAGATACGCAGTATTTT. It yields the protein CASRRQGGDTQYF.

V and J are TRBV12-5 and TRBJ1-1; TRBD1 matches at 8 bases. CDR1 LGHNT and CDR2 FRNRAP come from the germline V gene. The CDR3 loop spans 15 amino acids. With 7 bases clipped from V and 0 bases from J, the junction kept 7 bases outside the gene matches. Written as DNA, the CDR3 is TGTGCTAGTGCGCCCCTGACAGGGGTGAACACTGAAGCTTTCTTT. Residues: CASAPLTGVNTEAFF.

The rearrangement links TRBV18 to TRBJ2-3, with TRBD2 as a possible D gene (6 bases). This CDR3 has 15 residues. Germline CDR1 is KGHSH and CDR2 is LQKENI. The V and J ends lost 4 bases and 2 bases respectively, with 13 bases between them. DNA for the CDR3: TGTGCCAGCTCACGGGACTGGGGGTCCACAGATACGCAGTATTTT. It specifies CASSRDWGSTDTQYF.

The chain carries TRBV19 and TRBJ2-3, with 9 bases aligning to TRBD1. From germline, CDR1 is LNHDA and CDR2 SQIVND (reference sequence). The CDR3 runs 14 residues. J was trimmed by 5 bases and V by 4 bases; bases with no gene match: 4. The CDR3: CASSTGTGIDTQYF. CDR3 coding DNA: TGTGCCAGTAGTACCGGGACAGGGATAGATACGCAGTATTTT.

The genes are TRBV7-2 and TRBJ2-7, with 7 bases that match TRBD1. The germline gives CDR1 SGHTA, CDR2 FQGNSA. This CDR3 is built from 14 residues. Losses at the gene ends were 6 bases for V and 7 bases for J; bases not matched to a gene: 12. The CDR3 protein is CASRETGLRSEQYF. CDR3 DNA sequence: TGTGCCAGCAGAGAGACAGGGCTTCGAAGTGAGCAGTACTTC.

This rearrangement joins TRBV19 to TRBJ2-7; TRBD1 aligns across 7 bases. The germline CDR1 and CDR2 sequences are LNHDA and SQIVND (reference sequence). V lost 8 bases, J lost 1 base, and 14 bases stayed unmatched. The CDR3 extends over 16 amino acids. CDR3 region: CASAQRGGVRSYEQYF. In DNA form, the CDR3 reads TGTGCCAGTGCCCAAAGAGGGGGCGTTCGGTCCTACGAGCAGTACTTC.

The chain uses TRBV6-1 and TRBJ2-1; 9 bases match TRBD2. The J segment lost 6 bases and the V segment lost 5 bases, leaving 5 bases of the junction unmatched. Germline CDR1 reads MNHNS; CDR2 reads SASEGT. The CDR3 is 14 residues long. This CDR3 reads CASSWTSETNEQFF. The CDR3 DNA reads TGTGCCAGCAGTTGGACTAGCGAGACCAATGAGCAGTTCTTC.

V gene TRBV2 combines with J gene TRBJ1-3; possibly TRBD1 for D (5 bases). Germline V gene lookup returns CDR1 SNHLY and CDR2 FYNNEI. The ends were cut back, 4 bases at V and 0 bases at J, with 10 bases in the middle. CDR3 size: 15 residues. CDR3 in DNA: TGTGCCAGCAGTGGAAGACAGTCCTCTGGAAACACCATATATTTT. Its translation: CASSGRQSSGNTIYF.

CDR3 protein: CASSYRGRKNYGYTF. Here the CDR3 DNA reads TGTGCCAGCAGTTACAGAGGTCGGAAGAACTATGGCTACACCTTC. The chain combines TRBV6-2 or TRBV6-3 with TRBJ1-2; D uncertain. The CDR3 length is 15 residues. Deletions cut 2 bases from V and 2 bases from J, with 12 bases between. Germline V gene lookup returns CDR1 MNHEY and CDR2 SVGEGT.

The V and J genes are TRBV7-8 and TRBJ2-5; possible D gene TRBD2, 6 bases. V was pared by 7 bases and J by 7 bases, with 19 bases between. CDR3 length: 14 amino acids. The V gene's germline CDR1 is SGHVS and CDR2 FQNEAQ. The CDR3 nucleotides are TGTGCCAGCAACGTCCGGGACTCATGGGGGACCCAGTACTTC. Encoded protein: CASNVRDSWGTQYF.

As regards this clone: The identical CDR3 is also encoded by other nucleotide sequences in the sample. The rearrangement joins TRBV3-1 (or the pseudogene TRBV3-2) to TRBJ2-7; 10 bases map to TRBD2. The CDR3 is made up of 15 amino acids. Germline V gene data show CDR1 as LGHDT and CDR2 as YNNKEL (reference sequence). Trimming removed 0 bases from V and 4 bases from J; junction bases left unmatched: 3. CDR3 coding DNA: TGTGCCAGCAGCCAAGAGGCTAGCGGGGGTTACGAGCAGTACTTC. It yields the protein CASSQEASGGYEQYF.

This chain joins TRBV18 and TRBJ1-5, with TRBD1 identical over 9 bases. CDR3 length equals 13 residues. Germline V gene sequence: CDR1 KGHSH, CDR2 LQKENI. The V segment lost 6 bases and the J segment 6 bases; nucleotides outside the gene matches: 3. The DNA of the CDR3 is TGTGCCAGCTCGCCGGGACAGGGTCAGCCCCAGCATTTT. This translates into CASSPGQGQPQHF.

This chain uses TRBV10-2 with TRBJ1-6; TRBD1 might be the D (5 bases). The length of the CDR3 is 14 residues. The V gene lost 5 bases and the J gene lost 6 bases, with 11 bases spanning the gap. CDR1 and CDR2 (germline): WSHSY, SAAADI. This CDR3 is CASSSGLTNSPLHF. CDR3 coding DNA: TGCGCCAGCAGTTCGGGACTGACTAATTCACCCCTCCACTTT.

The DNA of the CDR3 is TGTGCCAGCAGTCGGGACAGGGAGAAAAAAAGCGGCTACACCTTC. Amino acids: CASSRDREKKSGYTF. The genes are TRBV27 and TRBJ1-2, with 9 bases that match TRBD1. The germline CDR1 and CDR2 sequences are MNHEY and SMNVEV (reference sequence). The CDR3 is 15 amino acids. V lost 5 bases and J lost 8; bases outside the gene matches: 12.

The chain is built from TRBV6-5 and TRBJ1-5; D unresolved. In germline, CDR1 is MNHEY, CDR2 SVGAGI. Trimming left V 4 bases short and J 2 bases short, with 6 bases between. There are 13 residues in the CDR3. The CDR3 protein is CASSSARNQPQHF. The CDR3 nucleotides read TGTGCCAGCAGTTCCGCGCGCAATCAGCCCCAGCATTTT.

The chain joins TRBV21-1 to TRBJ1-1; the table gives TRBD1 as D, unverified against the DNA. TRBV21-1 is a known pseudogene. The CDR3 loop spans 16 amino acids. In nucleotides, the CDR3 is TGTGCCAGCAGCAAAGGTCCACGGACAACGGTCACTGAAGCTTTCTTT. This sequence encodes CASSKGPRTTVTEAFF.

This chain joins TRBV9 and TRBJ1-5, with 7 bases fitting TRBD1. CDR1 is SGDLS and CDR2 is YYNGEE in the germline V gene. The CDR3 totals 15 residues. The V and J ends lost 0 bases and 3 bases, in that order; junction bases with no gene match: 3. The CDR3 DNA is TGTGCCAGCAGCGTAGACAGGGGCCCCAATCAGCCCCAGCATTTT. Protein product: CASSVDRGPNQPQHF. Looking up the rest from reference TRBV9 and TRBJ1-5 gives the full variable domain: DSGVTQTPKHLITATGQRVTLRCSPRSGDLSVYWYQQSLDQGLQFLIQYYNGEERAKGNILERFSAQQFPDLHSELNLSSLELGDSALYFCASSVDRGPNQPQHFGDGTRLSIL.

The chain uses TRBV24-1 and TRBJ1-1, with D unclear. This CDR3 has 12 residues. Germline V gene sequence: CDR1 KGHDR, CDR2 SFDVKD. V was clipped by 1 base and J by 11 bases, with 10 bases between them. This CDR3 reads CATSDFSGNAFF. The CDR3 bases are TGTGCCACCAGTGATTTCTCCGGGAATGCTTTCTTT.

The rearrangement links TRBV5-1 to TRBJ2-3; 9 bases fit TRBD1. The length of the CDR3 is 14 residues. Germline V CDR1 and CDR2: SGHRS, YFSETQ. V shed 7 bases and J 6 bases; nucleotides not matched to a gene: 9. CDR3 bases: TGCGCCAGCTCTGGACAGGGGCGGGGTGATACGCAGTATTTT. As protein: CASSGQGRGDTQYF. Based on the CDR3 plus reference TRBV5-1 and TRBJ2-3, the full variable domain is KAGVTQTPRYLIKTRGQQVTLSCSPISGHRSVSWYQQTPGQGLQFLFEYFSETQRNKGNFPGRFSGRQFSNSRSEMNVSTLELGDSALYLCASSGQGRGDTQYFGPGTRLTVL.

This clone was detected only once. The chain uses TRBV25-1 and TRBJ1-1, with D unresolved. V lost 5 bases to trimming and J lost 8 bases, with 12 bases between them. There are 12 residues in the CDR3. Germline values: CDR1 MGHDK, CDR2 SYGVNS. CDR3 residues: CASSNSGLEAFF. DNA for the CDR3: TGTGCCAGCAGTAATAGTGGACTCGAAGCTTTCTTT.

V gene TRBV2 combines with J gene TRBJ2-5; possible D gene TRBD1, 5 bases. The CDR3 covers 14 residues. Germline V CDR1 and CDR2: SNHLY, FYNNEI. The ends were cut back, 11 bases at V and 5 bases at J, with 21 bases in the middle. The CDR3 region is CADRLTGPRETQYF. The CDR3 DNA reads as TGTGCCGACAGACTTACAGGACCTAGGGAGACCCAGTACTTC.

V and J are TRBV5-4 and TRBJ1-3, with D possibly TRBD1 on 5 matching bases. The ends were cut back, 1 base at V and 3 bases at J, with 17 bases in the middle. CDR3 length: 17 residues. Germline-derived CDR1 and CDR2 are SGHNT and YYREEE (reference sequence). The CDR3 reads CASSLSPLDSYGNTIYF. The CDR3, as DNA: TGTGCCAGCAGCTTGTCTCCCCTTGACAGTTATGGAAACACCATATATTTT.

The chain carries TRBV24-1 and TRBJ1-3; D gene unclear. Germline values: CDR1 KGHDR, CDR2 SFDVKD. Trimming took 7 bases from V and 3 from J, leaving 18 bases between them. This CDR3 region has 16 residues. CDR3 sequence (DNA): TGTGCCACCAGCGCTCCATCGGGAGGAGGTGGAAACACCATATATTTT. Amino acid sequence: CATSAPSGGGGNTIYF.